Listed below are T cell receptor beta chains from one sample, sequenced in a study of CXCR4 blockade with PD-1 therapy in pancreatic cancer. Profiled with immunoSEQ multiplex PCR; TCRdb holds only in-frame clones, not every one. The table lists 4,500 to 5,500 clones, about half of them singletons. Source material: tumor tissue. The receptors stem from a human donor with pancreatic ductal adenocarcinoma. Each CDR3 is given without its conserved first and last residue.

V,J,CDR3
TRBV18,TRBJ2-3,ASSPRDRGYTDTQY
TRBV4-1,TRBJ2-1,ASSPQGGAYNEQF
TRBV29-1,TRBJ1-4,SVMAQREELF
TRBV11-3,TRBJ1-4,ASSLGAGGGEKLF
TRBV18,TRBJ2-5,ASSDQQKTQY
TRBV19,TRBJ1-2,ASSLGQGHYGYT
TRBV28,TRBJ2-7,ASSGGTPPREQY
TRBV30,TRBJ2-7,AWRRQGAYEQY
TRBV19,TRBJ1-1,ASGHAVGNTEAF
TRBV18,TRBJ1-3,ASSPGLGLSGNTIY
TRBV9,TRBJ2-1,ASSPLDYTNEQF
TRBV29-1,TRBJ2-1,SVEERRGEQF
TRBV30,TRBJ2-7,AWANVVAAEQY
TRBV30,TRBJ2-1,AWASGRGSSYNEQF
TRBV11-3,TRBJ2-7,ASSFPAGTRGVEQY
TRBV19,TRBJ2-7,ASRKQPSSYEQY
TRBV18,TRBJ2-3,ATQGRIADTQY
TRBV19,TRBJ1-4,ATDRGGNNEKLF
TRBV11-3,TRBJ1-4,ASSPRTAATNEKLF
TRBV28,TRBJ2-5,ASSFGAQETQY
TRBV29-1,TRBJ2-1,SVEVWGNSNEQF
TRBV6-8,TRBJ2-3,ASIPDRGDTQY
TRBV19,TRBJ2-1,ASRVAGGPSYNEQF
TRBV19,TRBJ2-1,ASSMANEQF
TRBV6-8,TRBJ1-4,ASSDGGGQEKLF
TRBV29-1,TRBJ1-2,SVERVGLHGYT
TRBV6-8,TRBJ2-2,ASSYSRGDTGELF
TRBV5-1,TRBJ2-7,ASSSGLAVPSEQY
TRBV28,TRBJ2-2,ASSKGLLMRELF
TRBV28,TRBJ2-7,ASSLIAGGRNEQY
TRBV18,TRBJ1-5,ATRGVSNQPQH
TRBV18,TRBJ1-1,ASSPMPGTEAF
TRBV6-4,TRBJ2-5,ASSGGTGKETQY
TRBV7-6,TRBJ2-4,ASSSGTGGLAKNIQY
TRBV19,TRBJ2-1,ASSMDQSSYNEQF
TRBV18,TRBJ2-1,ASSPVGLAGANEQF
TRBV29-1,TRBJ2-3,SVEDYTDTQY
TRBV9,TRBJ2-7,ASKENRARTYEQY
TRBV11-3,TRBJ1-1,ASSLNRVGTEAF
TRBV18,TRBJ1-1,ASSLQGALDEAF
TRBV9,TRBJ2-1,ASSFEWTGMDEQF
TRBV9,TRBJ2-1,ASSVARQGVGYNEQF
TRBV19,TRBJ2-3,ASSIAAGADTQY
TRBV9,TRBJ1-1,ASSSGQDTEAF
TRBV6-8,TRBJ1-6,ASSVGSLGASPLH
TRBV18,TRBJ1-5,ASSPYGVEQPQH
TRBV28,TRBJ1-1,ASSLPGQVETF
TRBV19,TRBJ2-1,ASSFGTSPNEQF
TRBV11-3,TRBJ2-1,ASSFSGRAGNEQF
TRBV18,TRBJ2-7,ASSPGQGPSYEQY
TRBV6-7,TRBJ1-1,ASSARYREAF
TRBV2,TRBJ2-5,ASILAGDQETQY
TRBV6-8,TRBJ2-1,AISTRGTNSYNEQF
TRBV30,TRBJ2-7,AWSSTGGSEQY
TRBV18,TRBJ1-1,ASSPPGGRMNTEAF
TRBV19,TRBJ1-2,ASSIILGTGGLGDGYT
TRBV30,TRBJ1-2,AWSGGQGFYGYT
TRBV9,TRBJ1-2,ASSVDPNYGYT